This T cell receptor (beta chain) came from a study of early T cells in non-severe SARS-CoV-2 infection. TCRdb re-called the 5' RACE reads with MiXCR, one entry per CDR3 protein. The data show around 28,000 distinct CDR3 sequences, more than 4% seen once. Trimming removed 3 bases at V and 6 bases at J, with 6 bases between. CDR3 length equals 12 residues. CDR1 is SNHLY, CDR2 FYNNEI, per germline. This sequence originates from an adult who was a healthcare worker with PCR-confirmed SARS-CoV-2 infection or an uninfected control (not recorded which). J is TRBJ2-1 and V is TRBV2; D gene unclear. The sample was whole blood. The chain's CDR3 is CASSDVANEQFF. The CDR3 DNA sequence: TGTGCCAGCAGTGACGTCGCCAATGAGCAGTTCTTC.